The following is a T cell receptor beta chain sequence with its context. The antigen remains unidentified. The data derive from a study of cytomegalovirus exposure and HLA in healthy donors. Findings of the study overall: DRB1 had the most TCR associations and HLA-C the fewest, a later analysis found, with rates varying by HLA locus.

From germline, CDR1 is SGDLS and CDR2 YYNGEE. This CDR3 is built from 16 residues. V shed 3 bases and J shed 2 bases, with 18 bases lying between them. PCR involved 60 Vbeta and 13 Jbeta primers. Profiled with immunoSEQ multiplex PCR; TCRdb holds only in-frame clones, not every one. The sample holds 50,000 or so clones. Healthy donors of bone marrow made up the group. The receptor was isolated from a man aged 45-65 years in good health and CMV-seropositive. The rearrangement uses TRBV9 and TRBJ2-7; a possible D gene is TRBD1 (6 bases). The sequenced sample was PBMCs. The CDR3 DNA sequence: TGTGCCAGCAGCGACAGGGATGGGCGGGTGACCTACGAGCAGTACTTC. Translated, it gives CASSDRDGRVTYEQYF.